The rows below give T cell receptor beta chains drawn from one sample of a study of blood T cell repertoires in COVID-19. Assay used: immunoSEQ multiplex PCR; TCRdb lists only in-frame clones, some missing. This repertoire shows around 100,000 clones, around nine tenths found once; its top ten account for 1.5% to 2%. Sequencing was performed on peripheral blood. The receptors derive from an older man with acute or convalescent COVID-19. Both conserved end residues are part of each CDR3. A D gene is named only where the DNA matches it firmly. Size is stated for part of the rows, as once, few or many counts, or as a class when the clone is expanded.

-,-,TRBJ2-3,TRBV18,TGTGCCAGCTCCCTGGGGCAGGGTCAGACAGATACGCAGTATTTT,CASSLGQGQTDTQYF
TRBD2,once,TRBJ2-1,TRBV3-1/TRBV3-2,TGTGCCAGCAGCCATAGGACTAGCGGCATATACAATGAGCAGTTCTTC,CASSHRTSGIYNEQFF
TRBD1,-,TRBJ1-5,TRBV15,TGTGCCACCAGCAGCAGGGGGTTGGATCAGCCCCAGCATTTT,CATSSRGLDQPQHF
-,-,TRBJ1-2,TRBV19,TGTGCCAGTCAGGACAGACCCTATGGCTACACCTTC,CASQDRPYGYTF
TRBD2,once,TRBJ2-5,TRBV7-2,TGTGCCAGCAGCTCACTAGGACTAGCGGGAGTCCAAGAGACCCAGTACTTC,CASSSLGLAGVQETQYF
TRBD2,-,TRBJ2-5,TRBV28,TGTGCCAGCAGTTTAATTGGGACTAGCGGACAAGAGACCCAGTACTTC,CASSLIGTSGQETQYF
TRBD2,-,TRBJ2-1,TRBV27,TGTGCCAGCAGTAGTAGCGGGAGGCCAACTAGGGGGTTCTTC,CASSSSGRPTRGFF
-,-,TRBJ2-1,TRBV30,TGTGCCTGGAGTCGGGGCAATGAGCAGTTCTTC,CAWSRGNEQFF
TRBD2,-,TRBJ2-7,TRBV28,TGTGCCAGCAGTTTAGGGCTAGCGGGAGTGCCTGGGGGGTACGAGCAGTACTTC,CASSLGLAGVPGGYEQYF
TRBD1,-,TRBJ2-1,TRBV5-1,TGCGCCAGCAGCGTAGGACAGGGTATAGGTGAGCAGTTCTTC,CASSVGQGIGEQFF
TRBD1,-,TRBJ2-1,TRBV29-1,TGCAGCGGACGGGACAGGGGGGGTTTCAATGAGCAGTTCTTC,CSGRDRGGFNEQFF
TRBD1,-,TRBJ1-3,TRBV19,TGTGCCAGTAGTATCTCTAGGGGGCAATTGCCCTCTGGAAACACCATATATTTT,CASSISRGQLPSGNTIYF
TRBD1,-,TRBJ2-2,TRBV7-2,TGTGCCAGCAGCTTAGACGGGACAGCCAACACCGGGGAGCTGTTTTTT,CASSLDGTANTGELFF
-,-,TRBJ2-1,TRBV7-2,TGTGCCAGCAGCTTATATGCGGGGGAGCAGTTCTTC,CASSLYAGEQFF
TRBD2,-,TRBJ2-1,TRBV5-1,TGCGCCAGCAGCTTGACTCTAGCGGGTCACAATGAGCAGTTCTTC,CASSLTLAGHNEQFF
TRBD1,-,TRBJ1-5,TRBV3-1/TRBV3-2,TGTGCCAGCAGCCCACGCCGGGACAGGCCGTCAGGGCAGCCCCAGCATTTT,CASSPRRDRPSGQPQHF
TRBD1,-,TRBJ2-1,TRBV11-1,TGTGCCAGCAGCTTAGCGTTGGGACAGGCTCAGTTCTTC,CASSLALGQAQFF
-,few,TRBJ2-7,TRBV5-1,TGCGCCAGCAGCTTCGAGGGGGCCTACGAGCAGTACTTC,CASSFEGAYEQYF
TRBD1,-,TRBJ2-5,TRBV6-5,TGTGCCAGCAGTTACGGAGACAGGGGCCAAGAGACCCAGTACTTC,CASSYGDRGQETQYF
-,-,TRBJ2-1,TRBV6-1,TGTGCCAGCAGTGAAGAGGACTTCTCCTACAATGAGCAGTTCTTC,CASSEEDFSYNEQFF
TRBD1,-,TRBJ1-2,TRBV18,TGTGCCAGCTCACCTTGGGACAGGGGAAAGGATGGCTACACCTTC,CASSPWDRGKDGYTF
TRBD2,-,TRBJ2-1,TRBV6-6,TGTGCCAGCACCCCTCAACGACTAGCGGGAGCCAATGAGCAGTTCTTC,CASTPQRLAGANEQFF
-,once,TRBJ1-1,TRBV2,TGTGCCAGCAGTGAACCCCGCGGGGGGCGCGCTGAAGCTTTCTTT,CASSEPRGGRAEAFF
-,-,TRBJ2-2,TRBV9,TGTGCCAGCAGCGTAGTGGGAGGGGGCACCGGGGAGCTGTTTTTT,CASSVVGGGTGELFF
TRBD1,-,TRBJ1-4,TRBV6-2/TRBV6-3,TGTGCCAGCAGTGACAGGGGCGTTGAAAAACTGTTTTTT,CASSDRGVEKLFF